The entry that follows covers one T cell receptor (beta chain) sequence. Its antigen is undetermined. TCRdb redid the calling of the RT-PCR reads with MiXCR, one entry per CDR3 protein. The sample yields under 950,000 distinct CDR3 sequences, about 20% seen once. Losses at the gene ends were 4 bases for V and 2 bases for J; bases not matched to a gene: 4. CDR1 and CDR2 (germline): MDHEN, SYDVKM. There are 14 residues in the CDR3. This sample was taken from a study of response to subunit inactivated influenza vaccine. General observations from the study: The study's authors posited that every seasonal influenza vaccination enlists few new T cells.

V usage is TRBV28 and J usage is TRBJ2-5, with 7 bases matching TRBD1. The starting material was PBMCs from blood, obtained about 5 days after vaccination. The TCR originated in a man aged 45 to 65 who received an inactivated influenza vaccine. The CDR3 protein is CASSSGDRQETQYF. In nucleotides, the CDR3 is TGTGCCAGCAGTTCTGGGGACAGACAAGAGACCCAGTACTTC. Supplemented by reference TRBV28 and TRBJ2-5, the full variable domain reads DVKVTQSSRYLVKRTGEKVFLECVQDMDHENMFWYRQDPGLGLRLIYFSYDVKMKEKGDIPEGYSVSREKKERFSLILESASTNQTSMYLCASSSGDRQETQYFGPGTRLLVL.